This T cell receptor beta chain appears in the sequencing data of a study of Ad26.COV2.S vaccination and SARS-CoV-2 variants. As for the study in general: In the study, Ad26.COV2.S was injected intramuscularly once, or twice 56 days apart. Study-level findings and limits: Measurements of TCR breadth and depth may have given underestimates of the total T cell responses.

Documented treatment: 15 to 20 received Ad26.COV2.S at low or high dose, single or two shots; a few received placebo; per-sample allocation not given. The samples were gathered on day 63 after the first injection of vaccine or placebo. Within Boston, the person who donated was an adult of 18-55 years. Measured with immunoSEQ multiplex PCR; TCRdb has only the in-frame clones, and not every one. The sample lists roughly 300,000 clones, approximately 90% occurring once. The CDR3 has 15 residues. Germline CDR1 reads MDHEN; CDR2 reads SYDVKM. The V and J ends lost 4 bases and 4 bases respectively, with 17 bases between them. Points on this clone: What it binds is not known.

The clonotype was recovered from a person between 18 and 65 years old who received the Ad26.COV2.S COVID-19 vaccine or a placebo. V is TRBV28 and J is TRBJ2-7; TRBD2 might be the D (6 bases). The sequencing used peripheral blood, collected in a trial of Ad26.COV2.S vaccine versus placebo. The CDR3 is CASSSPGTGKYEQYF. The DNA of the CDR3 is TGTGCCAGCAGTTCGCCCGGGACTGGTAAATACGAGCAGTACTTC.